The 29 T cell receptor beta chains below all came from one sample that was sequenced in a study of blood T cell repertoires in COVID-19. The method was immunoSEQ multiplex PCR; TCRdb's version includes in-frame clones alone and lacks a portion of them. The profile covers fewer than 300,000 clones, with just over 90% appearing a single time and approximately 2% taken by the ten largest. What was sequenced was peripheral blood. Receptors were obtained from a woman in her twenties or thirties with COVID-19, enrolled during active disease.

DNA for the CDR3: TGTGCCTGCCGGAGGATAGGGACAGGACCAACCGGGGAGCTGTTTTTT. This encodes CACRRIGTGPTGELFF. This chain connects TRBV30 to TRBJ2-2; 8 nucleotides align to TRBD1. The trim removed 6 bases at V and 5 bases at J, leaving 14 bases unmatched. Germline V lookup: CDR1 GTSNPN, CDR2 SVGIG (reference sequence). This CDR3 is 16 amino acids long.

The chain couples TRBV12-1 to TRBJ2-7; the DNA was not used to check the table's D call, TRBD1. TRBV12-1 has pseudogene status. CDR3 length: 17 amino acids. DNA for the CDR3: TGTGCCAACCTGCCTGGAGCCGGACAGACCAGAACCTACGAGCAGTACTTC. Protein sequence: CANLPGAGQTRTYEQYF.

The CDR3 nucleotides are TGTGCCAGCAGCCGATTTATCAGGGGCACAGATACGCAGTATTTT. Translated, it gives CASSRFIRGTDTQYF. The chain combines TRBV3-1 (or the pseudogene TRBV3-2) with TRBJ2-3; a possible D gene is TRBD1 (5 bases). This CDR3 region has 15 residues. Trimming took off 4 bases at V and 1 base at J, with 12 bases between the two ends. CDR1 is LGHDT, CDR2 YNNKEL, per germline (reference sequence).

The gene calls are TRBV5-5 and TRBJ2-5, with a possible D match to TRBD2 (5 bases). The V gene lost 4 bases and the J gene lost 4 bases, with 17 bases spanning the gap. CDR3 length equals 15 residues. Germline CDR1 SGHKS, CDR2 YYEKEE (reference sequence). The CDR3 nucleotides are TGTGCCAGCAGCCGGAGGCCCCGAGGGATAGAGACCCAGTACTTC. Protein product: CASSRRPRGIETQYF. Complete variable domain (other parts from reference TRBV5-5 and TRBJ2-5): DAGVTQSPTHLIKTRGQQVTLRCSPISGHKSVSWYQQVLGQGPQFIFQYYEKEERGRGNFPDRFSARQFPNYSSELNVNALLLGDSALYLCASSRRPRGIETQYFGPGTRLLVL.

This rearrangement joins TRBV7-2 to TRBJ2-5; D ambiguous. CDR1 SGHTA and CDR2 FQGNSA come from the germline V gene. The CDR3 loop spans 11 amino acids. The germline V and J ends were trimmed by 5 bases and 4 bases, with 5 bases remaining between them. The DNA of the CDR3 is TGTGCCAGCAGCACCAGAGAGACCCAGTACTTC. It translates to CASSTRETQYF.

This chain links TRBV10-1 with TRBJ1-6; 7 bases map to TRBD1. This CDR3 is built from 14 residues. Trimming took 5 bases from V and 7 from J; bases not matched to a gene: 5. Looked up from germline, CDR1 is WNHNN and CDR2 is SYGVQD (reference sequence). Here the CDR3 reads CASSPGTANSPLHF. The CDR3 coding sequence is TGCGCCAGCAGTCCCGGGACAGCGAATTCACCCCTCCACTTT.

The rearrangement links TRBV6-5 to TRBJ1-2; D remains ambiguous. From germline, CDR1 is MNHEY and CDR2 SVGAGI. The V end was cut by 6 bases, the J end by 5 bases, with 13 bases between. The length of the CDR3 is 13 residues. The CDR3 sequence is CASSRGSDYGYTF. The CDR3 DNA sequence: TGTGCCAGCAGCCGCGGGTCTGATTATGGCTACACCTTC.

This sequence joins TRBV19 and TRBJ1-1; 9 bases align to TRBD1. The length of the CDR3 is 15 residues. Losses at the gene ends were 3 bases for V and 5 bases for J; bases not matched to a gene: 7. From germline, CDR1 is LNHDA and CDR2 SQIVND (reference sequence). CDR3: CASSIHRGQVTEAFF. The CDR3 region has the DNA TGTGCCAGTAGTATCCACAGGGGGCAGGTAACTGAAGCTTTCTTT.

As for this clone: The sample has other DNA sequences that encode this CDR3 too. The chain is built from TRBV12-3 or TRBV12-4 and TRBJ1-1, with D uncertain. V was cut by 3 bases and J by 1 base, with 6 bases left in between. The CDR3 spans 13 residues. DNA for the CDR3: TGTGCCAGCAGTTTGGGAGGGAACACTGAAGCTTTCTTT. Translation: CASSLGGNTEAFF.

The genes are TRBV30 and TRBJ1-2; unclear D gene. The V gene's germline CDR1 is GTSNPN and CDR2 SVGIG (reference sequence). V was pared by 0 bases and J by 7 bases, with 9 bases between. The CDR3 length is 12 residues. CDR3 sequence (DNA): TGTGCCTGGAGTGTACCCCTAGGTGGCTACACCTTC. This gives the protein CAWSVPLGGYTF.

V usage is TRBV28 and J usage is TRBJ2-3; 10 bases fit TRBD2. In germline, CDR1 is MDHEN, CDR2 SYDVKM. The CDR3 loop spans 16 amino acids. The V segment lost 6 bases and the J segment 5 bases; nucleotides outside the gene matches: 11. CDR3 protein: CASSDGTSDFRDTQYF. The CDR3 nucleotides read TGTGCCAGCAGCGACGGGACTAGCGATTTCCGAGATACGCAGTATTTT.

This rearrangement joins TRBV19 to TRBJ1-1; D is ambiguous. Between the trimmed V and J ends, which lost 1 base and 10 bases, there was a span of 19 bases. This CDR3 is 15 amino acids long. Looked up from germline, CDR1 is LNHDA and CDR2 is SQIVND (reference sequence). The CDR3 region has the DNA TGTGCCAGTAGTATAGTTAGAGGTTATAACCGTGGAGCTTTCTTT. Translated, it gives CASSIVRGYNRGAFF.

This chain connects TRBV27 to TRBJ2-6, with a weak D call TRBD1 (6 bases). Trimming removed 3 bases from V and 0 bases from J, with 15 bases in between. Germline V gene lookup returns CDR1 MNHEY and CDR2 SMNVEV (reference sequence). The CDR3 runs to 18 residues. CDR3 coding DNA: TGTGCCAGCAGTTTCATAGACAGGAGTTACTCTGGGGCCAACGTCCTGACTTTC. Its protein is CASSFIDRSYSGANVLTF.

The chain combines TRBV28 with TRBJ1-5; D remains ambiguous. With 8 bases removed from V and 0 bases from J, the gap between germline ends came to 11 bases. This CDR3 has 14 amino acids. Germline V lookup: CDR1 MDHEN, CDR2 SYDVKM. The CDR3 loop is CASHPLYSNQPQHF. Here the CDR3 DNA reads TGTGCCAGCCACCCCCTCTATAGCAATCAGCCCCAGCATTTT.

The V call is TRBV29-1, the J call TRBJ1-2; D gene uncertain. Germline-derived CDR1 and CDR2 are SQVTM and ANQGSEA. The CDR3 has 11 amino acids. V dropped 6 bases and J dropped 5 bases, with 10 bases sitting between them. The CDR3 is CSVEGGYGYTF. Written as DNA, the CDR3 is TGCAGCGTAGAGGGTGGGTATGGCTACACCTTC.

V gene TRBV7-6 combines with J gene TRBJ2-7; D might be TRBD1 (6 bases). Germline CDR1 SGHVS, CDR2 FNYEAQ. Trimming removed 2 bases from V and 7 bases from J, with 18 bases in between. The CDR3 runs 15 residues. CDR3 bases: TGTGCCAGCAGCTTACAGGAGTTCCGAGGGGGTGAGCAGTACTTC. Translated, it gives CASSLQEFRGGEQYF. Supplemented by reference TRBV7-6 and TRBJ2-7, the full variable domain reads GAGVSQSPRYKVTKRGQDVALRCDPISGHVSLYWYRQALGQGPEFLTYFNYEAQQDKSGLPNDRFSAERPEGSISTLTIQRTEQRDSAMYRCASSLQEFRGGEQYFGPGTRLTVT.

This chain joins TRBV12-3 or TRBV12-4 and TRBJ1-2, with D unresolved. Trimming removed 2 bases from V and 4 bases from J, with 8 bases in between. This CDR3 is 13 amino acids long. The CDR3 sequence is CASSLRTSYGYTF. The CDR3 DNA reads TGTGCCAGCAGTTTACGGACTTCCTATGGCTACACCTTC.

The chain has TRBV10-1 and TRBJ2-3; D possibly corresponds to TRBD2 (6 bases). Germline CDR1 reads WNHNN; CDR2 reads SYGVQD (reference sequence). The CDR3 runs to 12 residues. CDR3 nucleotides: TGCCCAACTAGCCGTAGCACAGATACGCAGTATTTT. It is translated as CPTSRSTDTQYF.

The chain carries TRBV19 and TRBJ1-6; the match to TRBD1 covers 8 bases. The CDR3 sequence is 14 residues long. Germline assignment: CDR1 LNHDA and CDR2 SQIVND (reference sequence). Trimming took 8 bases from V and 9 from J; bases not matched to a gene: 9. The CDR3 sequence: CASGYQGASSPLHF. The CDR3 DNA sequence: TGTGCCAGTGGGTACCAGGGGGCTAGTTCACCCCTCCACTTT.

This chain uses TRBV7-9 with TRBJ1-6; possibly TRBD1 for D (6 bases). The CDR3 has 14 amino acids. Germline CDR1 and CDR2: SEHNR and FQNEAQ (reference sequence). The ends were cut back, 2 bases at V and 10 bases at J, with 12 bases in the middle. CDR3 nucleotide sequence: TGTGCCAGCAGCTTACCAGGGGATCACTCACCCCTCCACTTT. Amino acids: CASSLPGDHSPLHF.

The gene calls are TRBV2 and TRBJ1-2, with TRBD1 identical over 8 bases. From germline, CDR1 is SNHLY and CDR2 FYNNEI. Trimming cost V 6 bases and J 3 bases; bases outside gene matches: 3. This CDR3 region has 13 residues. The CDR3 here is CASRKDRDYGYTF. The DNA of the CDR3 is TGTGCCAGCAGGAAGGACAGGGACTATGGCTACACCTTC.

The chain employs TRBV6-5 and TRBJ1-2; D ambiguous. V was clipped by 10 bases and J by 4 bases, with 10 bases between them. The CDR3 spans 11 residues. CDR1 is MNHEY and CDR2 is SVGAGI in the germline V gene. In DNA form, the CDR3 reads TGTGCCACCCTCCAGTCCTATGGCTACACCTTC. Protein sequence: CATLQSYGYTF.

The chain combines TRBV6-5 with TRBJ1-1, with 7 bases aligning to TRBD1. V gave up 8 bases and J gave up 2 bases; unmatched junction bases: 5. Germline lookup yields CDR1 MNHEY and CDR2 SVGAGI. The length of the CDR3 is 13 residues. CDR3 residues: CASVAGGNTEAFF. In DNA, the CDR3 is TGTGCCAGCGTGGCAGGGGGAAACACTGAAGCTTTCTTT.

The sample holds one count of this clone. The J gene is TRBJ1-1, the V gene TRBV10-3, with 7 bases matching TRBD1. With V trimmed by 2 bases and J by 4 bases, 1 base remained unmatched. Looked up from germline, CDR1 is ENHRY and CDR2 is SYGVKD. This CDR3 contains 13 residues. The CDR3 loop is CAISEAGGTEAFF. The CDR3 bases are TGTGCCATCAGTGAGGCAGGGGGCACTGAAGCTTTCTTT.

The J gene is TRBJ1-5, the V gene TRBV25-1; TRBD1 is a possible D gene (5 bases). CDR3 length equals 17 residues. V lost 7 bases, J lost 6 bases, and 25 bases lay in between. Germline-derived CDR1 and CDR2 are MGHDK and SYGVNS. The CDR3 spells CASTHKPAGQMCQPQHF. Written as DNA, the CDR3 is TGTGCCAGCACCCATAAGCCCGCAGGGCAGATGTGTCAGCCCCAGCATTTT.

V is TRBV7-2 and J is TRBJ1-2, with TRBD1 identical over 7 bases. CDR3 size: 14 residues. V lost 5 bases, J lost 7 bases, and 10 bases stayed unmatched. Germline V gene lookup returns CDR1 SGHTA and CDR2 FQGNSA. CDR3 nucleotides: TGTGCCAGCAGCCTTGGACAGGCCAGGCCTGGCTACACCTTC. It encodes CASSLGQARPGYTF.

J is TRBJ2-2 and V is TRBV7-7; 8 nucleotides align to TRBD2. The length of the CDR3 is 17 residues. V shed 1 base, J shed 5 bases, and the junction held 9 bases outside the gene matches. Germline CDR1 and CDR2: SSHAT and FNYEAQ (reference sequence). CDR3 nucleotides: TGTGCCAGCAGCTTAGATCCTGGCTCTAGCGGGACCGGGGAGCTGTTTTTT. It is translated as CASSLDPGSSGTGELFF. Full variable domain (rest looked up from reference TRBV7-7 and TRBJ2-2): GAGVSQSPRYKVTKRGQDVTLRCDPISSHATLYWYQQALGQGPEFLTYFNYEAQPDKSGLPSDRFSAERPEGSISTLTIQRTEQRDSAMYRCASSLDPGSSGTGELFFGEGSRLTVL.

The sample holds one count of this clone. The genes are TRBV10-3 and TRBJ1-4; 7 bases are a match to TRBD1. This CDR3 has 16 amino acids. The V and J ends lost 10 bases and 0 bases, in that order; junction bases with no gene match: 11. Germline CDR1 and CDR2: ENHRY and SYGVKD. The CDR3 DNA is TGTGCCACCGGAAGGGACAGATCAGCAACTAATGAAAAACTGTTTTTT. Translating it yields CATGRDRSATNEKLFF.

The chain carries TRBV3-1 (or the pseudogene TRBV3-2) and TRBJ1-4; D may be TRBD1 (6 bases). The V end was cut by 5 bases, the J end by 4 bases, with 11 bases between. Per germline, CDR1 LGHDT and CDR2 YNNKEL (reference sequence). This CDR3 comprises 14 residues. The CDR3 nucleotides read TGTGCCAGCAGCAAGACAGGAGGTAATGAAAAACTGTTTTTT. Its translation is CASSKTGGNEKLFF.